Included here is one T cell receptor (beta chain) sequence, with context. The data stem from a study of shared clonotypes between healthy human individuals. This CDR3 contains 14 residues. Trimming took 4 bases from V and 12 from J, leaving 24 bases between them. Germline assignment: CDR1 SQVTM and CDR2 ANQGSEA. Assay: immunoSEQ multiplex PCR; the TCRdb copy retains only in-frame clones and omits some. The sample records about 1.1 million clones, around 78% being singletons. The rearrangement uses TRBV29-1 and TRBJ1-2, with a possible D match to TRBD1 (5 bases). The clonotype comes from a man younger than 30 in good health. Some clones in this sample may be carry-over from other donors' samples. The specimen was memory CD4+ T cells from PBMCs. Noted subset: CD45RA-negative fraction. This CDR3 is CSVGQLRGEAANTF. CDR3 coding DNA: TGCAGCGTTGGCCAGCTTCGGGGGGAAGCGGCGAACACCTTC.